This T cell receptor (beta chain) comes out of a study of blood T cell repertoires in COVID-19. Study-wide background: Acute and convalescent COVID-19 specimens originated in the United States, Italy and Spain. PBMCs, B-cell-depleted T cells, or T cells were the source of the cDNA or gDNA that made up the material.

CDR3 length: 13 amino acids. The V and J ends lost 9 bases and 2 bases, in that order; junction bases with no gene match: 4. Germline values: CDR1 SNHLY, CDR2 FYNNEI. Authors' methods: Researchers report that nucleated cell counts were estimated from reference gene primer amplification. Repertoires were generated with immunoSEQ multiplex PCR, while TCRdb's copy carries only in-frame clones and drops some. The D gene and trimming were derived from the DNA, and the V and J assignments and clone size from that table. The data contain more than 300,000 clones, 87% of them singletons. It was during active infection that Seattle patients were enrolled and then longitudinally followed.

The chain has TRBV2 and TRBJ1-3; TRBD1 matches 7 bases. This clonotype originated in a woman aged 25 to 45 with COVID-19, enrolled during active disease. Sample: peripheral blood. CDR3 DNA sequence: TGTGCCAGAGGAGGGACAGCTGGAAACACCATATATTTT. It is translated as CARGGTAGNTIYF. The full variable domain, rest sourced from reference TRBV2 and TRBJ1-3, is EPEVTQTPSHQVTQMGQEVILRCVPISNHLYFYWYRQILGQKVEFLVSFYNNEISEKSEIFDDQFSVERPDGSNFTLKIRSTKLEDSAMYFCARGGTAGNTIYFGEGSWLTVV.